These T cell receptor beta chains were read from a single sample in a study of cytomegalovirus exposure and HLA in healthy donors. Method: immunoSEQ multiplex PCR; TCRdb's copy keeps in-frame clones and lacks some. The profile shows about 190,000 clones, about 87% of them singletons. The sequencing input was PBMCs. These receptors originate from a woman between 18 and 29 years old in good health and CMV-seronegative. The CDR3 runs from the conserved cysteine through the conserved F or W. The D gene is left open where the match is weak. Clone size is shown for a subset of rows, as once, few, many or a class of expanded clone.

.	TRBV30	TRBJ2-3	TRBD2	TGTGCCTGGAGCGTGGGACTAGCGAACACAGATACGCAGTATTTT	CAWSVGLANTDTQYF
.	TRBV7-2	TRBJ2-7	TRBD2	TGTGCCAGCAGCATTTTAGCGGGATTAGCCTACGAGCAGTACTTC	CASSILAGLAYEQYF
.	TRBV5-4	TRBJ1-1	.	TGTGCCAGCAGCTCTAGACCGACAGGCGCTGAAGCTTTCTTT	CASSSRPTGAEAFF
.	TRBV9	TRBJ2-5	.	TGTGCCAGCAGCGTAGCGGCGGGTCTCGGGGAGACCCAGTACTTC	CASSVAAGLGETQYF
once	TRBV28	TRBJ2-1	.	TGTGCCAGCATAATCCGGGGGTCCTACAATGAGCAGTTCTTC	CASIIRGSYNEQFF
.	TRBV6-6	TRBJ1-3	TRBD1	TGTGCCAGCAGTTACCTGGGACAGGGGGTTGGAAACACCATATATTTT	CASSYLGQGVGNTIYF
few	TRBV4-1	TRBJ1-3	TRBD1	TGCGCCAGCAGCTCCCGACAGGGACCCTCTGGAAACACCATATATTTT	CASSSRQGPSGNTIYF
.	TRBV29-1	TRBJ1-1	.	TGCAGCGTTGATAAGGGCGGAGGCACTGAAGCTTTCTTT	CSVDKGGGTEAFF
once	TRBV5-1	TRBJ1-1	.	TGCGCCAGCAGCTTGGTCAGGGGTAGGATGAACACTGAAGCTTTCTTT	CASSLVRGRMNTEAFF
.	TRBV4-1	TRBJ2-3	.	TGCGCCAGCAGCCAAGGACGGGGAACTAGCACAGATACGCAGTATTTT	CASSQGRGTSTDTQYF
.	TRBV19	TRBJ1-2	.	TGTGCCAGTACCTACCTGGGGAGGGGGGGAATAGACTATGGCTACACCTTC	CASTYLGRGGIDYGYTF
.	TRBV4-1	TRBJ1-2	TRBD1	TGCGCCAGCAGCCACACCGGGACAGCCAACTATGGCTACACCTTC	CASSHTGTANYGYTF
.	TRBV6-1	TRBJ1-1	.	TGTGCCAGCACCTCTTGGGGGGGGCTGGGCACTGAAGCTTTCTTT	CASTSWGGLGTEAFF
.	TRBV27	TRBJ1-5	.	TGTGCCAGCGGATGGGACACCAATCAGCCCCAGCATTTT	CASGWDTNQPQHF
.	TRBV19	TRBJ2-5	TRBD2	TGTGCCAGTAGTATGTCGGGGGGGGACCAGACCCAGTACTTC	CASSMSGGDQTQYF
.	TRBV5-1	TRBJ2-4	.	TGCGCCAGCAGCTCAGGGAATTCCCTGGAAGACATTCAGTACTTC	CASSSGNSLEDIQYF
.	TRBV7-9	TRBJ2-5	TRBD1	TGTGCCAGCAGCCGTACAGGGGGCGAAGAGACCCAGTACTTC	CASSRTGGEETQYF
.	TRBV15	TRBJ1-2	TRBD1	TGTGCCACCAGTAACGACAGGGGTTATGGCTACACCTTC	CATSNDRGYGYTF
.	TRBV4-1	TRBJ2-1	TRBD2	TGCGCCAGCAGCCAACCACCGGGACTAGCGTCTTCCTCCTACAATGAGCAGTTCTTC	CASSQPPGLASSSYNEQFF
few	TRBV5-1	TRBJ1-1	.	TGCGCCAGCAGCTCTCAGGGGACCACTGAAGCTTTCTTT	CASSSQGTTEAFF
once	TRBV7-5	TRBJ2-7	.	TGTGCCAGAAGCTTCAGGGTGGGTAGCTCCTACGAGCAGTACTTC	CARSFRVGSSYEQYF
.	TRBV7-8	TRBJ2-1	TRBD2	TGTGCCAGCAGTTCGACTAGCGGGCACAATGAGCAGTTCTTC	CASSSTSGHNEQFF
.	TRBV29-1	TRBJ2-1	TRBD2	TGCAGCGTTGTAGTCGGGGGGGCCGGAAGTGAGCAGTTCTTC	CSVVVGGAGSEQFF
.	TRBV27	TRBJ2-1	.	TGTGCCAGCAGTCCAGGAGGGATTGAGCAGTTCTTC	CASSPGGIEQFF
.	TRBV19	TRBJ2-6	TRBD1	TGTGCCAGTAGCGGACAGGGGAGCTCTGGGGCCAACGTCCTGACTTTC	CASSGQGSSGANVLTF
.	TRBV6-5	TRBJ2-7	TRBD2	TGTGCCAGCACCGACTATAGCGGGACCCACGAGCAGTACTTC	CASTDYSGTHEQYF
.	TRBV5-4	TRBJ1-6	TRBD1	TGTGCCAGCAGCTGGGACGGACAGGGGGGAAATTCACCCCTCCACTTT	CASSWDGQGGNSPLHF
.	TRBV30	TRBJ2-7	TRBD2	TGTGCCTGGAGTTTAGGGACTAGCGGAGTCTACGAGCAGTACTTC	CAWSLGTSGVYEQYF
.	TRBV7-9	TRBJ1-1	TRBD1	TGTGCCAGCAGCTTGTCCTTTACAGGGGTCGGAATGGACACTGAAGCTTTCTTT	CASSLSFTGVGMDTEAFF
.	TRBV9	TRBJ2-1	.	TGTGCCAGCAGCGTAGACAGGTACAATGAGCAGTTCTTC	CASSVDRYNEQFF
.	TRBV28	TRBJ1-5	.	TGTGCCAGCATTTACGGCCGGGGGTTTCGCCAGCCCCAGCATTTT	CASIYGRGFRQPQHF
.	TRBV5-4	TRBJ2-5	.	TGTGCCAGCAGCTTAGGGCAGCGGAGGGGAGAGACCCAGTACTTC	CASSLGQRRGETQYF
.	TRBV2	TRBJ1-2	TRBD1	TGTGCCAGCACCTCCGGGACAGTCGACTATGGCTACACCTTC	CASTSGTVDYGYTF
.	TRBV27	TRBJ1-1	TRBD1	TGTGCCAGCCAGCTAGGGGGCTCTTACACTGAAGCTTTCTTT	CASQLGGSYTEAFF
.	TRBV5-1	TRBJ1-1	TRBD1	TGCGCCAGCAGCTTTGGACAGGGGCCGACTGAAGCTTTCTTT	CASSFGQGPTEAFF
.	TRBV7-2	TRBJ2-1	.	TGTGCCAGCAGGGATGAAGGGGGGGGGCCTTACGGTGAGCAGTTCTTC	CASRDEGGGPYGEQFF
once	TRBV6-1	TRBJ2-7	TRBD1	TGTGCCAGCAGTTTGGACAGGACATACGAGCAGTACTTC	CASSLDRTYEQYF
.	TRBV6-5	TRBJ1-1	TRBD1	TGTGCCAGCAGTGAAGGTGGGACAGGGACTGAAGCTTTCTTT	CASSEGGTGTEAFF
.	TRBV7-9	TRBJ1-2	TRBD1	TGTGCCAGCAGCTCGGGACAGTACTTGTATGGCTACACCTTC	CASSSGQYLYGYTF
.	TRBV5-1	TRBJ2-1	TRBD2	TGCGCCAGCAGCTACGAGACTAGCGGTTCCTACAATGAGCAGTTCTTC	CASSYETSGSYNEQFF